There are a few counts of the clone carrying this TCR beta chain. The antigen is unknown. These data are taken from a study of cytomegalovirus exposure and HLA in healthy donors. Study overall: Roughly 80 million unique TCRs from HLA-typed donors made up an early data release. Study-wide points: HLA-A and HLA-B allele assignments for most subjects were reportedly predicted accurately using TCR beta sequences. The classifier was said to identify cytomegalovirus status with high specificity and sensitivity. Across donors, presence/absence analyses took sequencing depth to be roughly uniform.

Per germline, CDR1 SGHTS and CDR2 YDEGEE. The ends were cut back, 4 bases at V and 7 bases at J, with 14 bases in the middle. The CDR3 loop spans 14 amino acids. The study ran its PCR with 60 Vbeta and 13 Jbeta primers. Data came from immunoSEQ multiplex PCR; TCRdb stores just in-frame clones and leaves some out. The data hold 200,000 or so clones, with about 77% observed a single time. Source material: PBMCs. The chain uses TRBV5-8 and TRBJ2-2, with D possibly being TRBD1 (7 bases). The sequence was collected from a woman aged 25 to 45 in good health and CMV-seropositive. The CDR3 coding sequence is TGTGCCAGCAGCCTGAGGCGGGACAGCGGGGAGCTGTTTTTT. Its protein product is CASSLRRDSGELFF.